One sample yielded the 10 T cell receptor beta chains listed below, sequenced in a study of neurological immune-mediated disorders. TCRdb analysed the 5' RACE reads with MiXCR anew, one entry per CDR3 protein. The table lists approximately 59,000 distinct CDR3 sequences, roughly 5% of them singletons, with approximately 5.1% in the top ten. Sequencing was done on a sample of PBMCs. These receptors were obtained from a human donor with multiple sclerosis. The donor label of this sample is uncertain.

This clonotype was seen ten or more times. The chain has TRBV20-1 and TRBJ1-2; D may be TRBD1 (6 bases). Per germline, CDR1 DFQATT and CDR2 SNEGSKA (reference sequence). Trimming shortened V by 3 bases and J by 4 bases, and 21 bases separated the two germline ends. CDR3 length: 16 amino acids. CDR3 in amino acids: CSASLQGQFTGYGYTF. CDR3 coding DNA: TGCAGTGCTAGCCTACAAGGACAGTTCACGGGCTATGGCTACACCTTC.

This clonotype occurred many times. This chain uses TRBV21-1 with TRBJ1-5. TRBV21-1 has pseudogene status. This CDR3 has 12 amino acids. The CDR3 reads CASSKETIGVGF. CDR3 nucleotide sequence: TGTGCCAGCAGCAAAGAAACCATCGGAGTTGGTTTT.

This clonotype was seen at least ten times. The chain recombines TRBV7-6 with TRBJ2-1; possibly TRBD1 for D (6 bases). The V end was cut by 3 bases, the J end by 2 bases, with 11 bases between. The germline V gene encodes CDR1 SGHVS and CDR2 FNYEAQ. This CDR3 has 15 amino acids. CDR3: CASSLDRNPYNEQFF. CDR3 nucleotide sequence: TGTGCCAGCAGCTTGGACAGAAATCCCTACAATGAGCAGTTCTTC.

V and J are TRBV5-1 and TRBJ1-2; 8 nucleotides match TRBD1. The junction had 8 bases not matched to a gene; V was cut back by 4 bases and J by 12 bases. The CDR3 sequence is 12 residues long. Germline CDR1 and CDR2: SGHRS and YFSETQ. CDR3 amino acids: CASSDRDRSHTF. The CDR3 bases are TGCGCCAGCAGCGACCGGGACAGGAGCCACACCTTC.

This clonotype was seen at least ten times. The chain couples TRBV7-2 to TRBJ1-6; TRBD1 is a possible D gene (6 bases). V was trimmed by 6 bases and J by 0 bases, leaving 12 bases between them. Germline V gene lookup returns CDR1 SGHTA and CDR2 FQGNSA. The CDR3 length is 16 residues. This CDR3 reads CASRVRGSSYNSPLHF. CDR3 DNA sequence: TGTGCCAGCAGAGTAAGGGGGAGCTCCTATAATTCACCCCTCCACTTT.

This clonotype has a count of ten or more. The chain recombines TRBV5-1 with TRBJ2-7; the match to TRBD1 covers 10 bases. Trimming took 4 bases from V and 5 from J; bases not matched to a gene: 6. Germline V gene lookup returns CDR1 SGHRS and CDR2 YFSETQ. This CDR3 spans 14 amino acids. CDR3: CASSRGQGINEQYF. DNA for the CDR3: TGCGCCAGCAGCCGGGGACAGGGGATAAACGAGCAGTACTTC.

As regards this clonotype: A much larger clone is a single base away; this may be a read error. The V call is TRBV5-1, the J call TRBJ1-5; no definite D call. Trimming removed 0 bases from V and 6 bases from J, with 13 bases in between. The CDR3 loop spans 15 amino acids. The V gene's germline CDR1 is SGHRS and CDR2 YFSETQ. The CDR3 nucleotides read TGCGCCAGCAGCTTGGATGGGAAGGTAGGTCAGCCCCAGCATTTT. Its protein is CASSLDGKVGQPQHF.

At least ten counts were recorded for this clonotype. The chain uses TRBV5-1 and TRBJ1-6; TRBD1 matches 9 bases. The CDR3 spans 15 residues. With V trimmed by 3 bases and J by 10 bases, 8 bases remained unmatched. Germline V gives CDR1 SGHRS, CDR2 YFSETQ. In nucleotides, the CDR3 is TGCGCCAGCAGCTCGCTAAGACAGGGGGGGTCACCCCTCCACTTT. It specifies CASSSLRQGGSPLHF.

This clonotype showed up many times. V and J are TRBV24-1 and TRBJ1-1; D unclear. V lost 3 bases, J lost 10 bases, and 8 bases lay in between. The length of the CDR3 is 11 residues. Germline V CDR1 and CDR2: KGHDR, SFDVKD. The CDR3 DNA is TGTGCCACCAGTGATGGTATTTTAGCTTTCTTT. It specifies CATSDGILAFF.

Many counts were recorded for this clonotype. The J gene is TRBJ1-2, the V gene TRBV5-1; TRBD1 agrees at 10 bases. Germline CDR1 and CDR2: SGHRS and YFSETQ. This CDR3 is built from 15 residues. After removal of 4 bases from V and 6 bases from J, the junction contained 9 bases not matched to a gene. CDR3 in amino acids: CASSLRTGGGDGYTF. Written as DNA, the CDR3 is TGCGCCAGCAGCCTCAGGACAGGGGGAGGAGATGGCTACACCTTC.